This passage covers 15 T cell receptor beta chains from one sample sequenced in a study of T cells expressing NK-cell markers. From its re-call of the 5' RACE reads, TCRdb lists each CDR3 protein once, without DNA. The sample holds roughly 120,000 distinct CDR3 sequences. The material sequenced was blood T cells: a sorted CD56 or NKG2C T cell subset, CD4+ or CD8+ T cells, or bulk PBMC T cells (not recorded which). These receptors came from a woman between 18 and 75 years old in good health.

The gene calls are TRBV20-1 and TRBJ2-2; TCRdb gives TRBD1 as the D gene, but with no DNA this cannot be confirmed. This CDR3 region has 17 residues. The V gene's germline CDR1 is DFQATT and CDR2 SNEGSKA (reference sequence). The CDR3 spells CSALGKPAGTATGELFF.

The gene calls are TRBV29-1 and TRBJ1-1. The CDR3 covers 14 residues. From germline, CDR1 is SQVTM and CDR2 ANQGSEA. This CDR3 reads CSVEEEIGPIEAFF.

The genes are TRBV19 and TRBJ1-5; TCRdb lists TRBD1, though no DNA is available to test this call. Per the germline V gene, CDR1 is LNHDA and CDR2 is SQIVND (reference sequence). The CDR3 length is 12 residues. The CDR3 loop reads CATSTGAQPQHF. The variable domain in full, completed from reference TRBV19 and TRBJ1-5, reads DGGITQSPKYLFRKEGQNVTLSCEQNLNHDAMYWYRQDPGQGLRLIYYSQIVNDFQKGDIAEGYSVSREKKESFPLTVTSAQKNPTAFYLCATSTGAQPQHFGDGTRLSIL.

The V call is TRBV5-1, the J call TRBJ2-7; TCRdb calls TRBD2, which cannot be checked without DNA. This CDR3 spans 16 amino acids. From germline, CDR1 is SGHRS and CDR2 YFSETQ. This CDR3 is CASSPLAGGGYYEQYF.

The V gene is TRBV19, the J gene TRBJ2-3. Germline assignment: CDR1 LNHDA and CDR2 SQIVND (reference sequence). The CDR3 has 12 residues. The CDR3 is CASSIGRLHRDF.

The genes are TRBV5-5 and TRBJ2-2; without DNA, the TCRdb call of TRBD1 cannot be checked. The CDR3 consists of 15 residues. Per germline, CDR1 SGHKS and CDR2 YYEKEE (reference sequence). The CDR3 loop reads CASSRDRGNTGELFF.

The CDR3 is CASSPTYRDYGWNEQFF. The rearrangement uses TRBV12-3 or TRBV12-4 and TRBJ2-1; as DNA is missing, the TRBD2 call by TCRdb cannot be tested. This CDR3 region has 17 residues.

V usage is TRBV5-8 and J usage is TRBJ2-7; the TCRdb D gene call, TRBD1, has no DNA to confirm it. The CDR3 runs to 15 residues. Germline V gene sequence: CDR1 SGHTS, CDR2 YDEGEE. The CDR3 region is CAVPSRGSSSYEQYF. The full variable domain, in which reference TRBV5-8 and TRBJ2-7 provide the parts outside the CDR3, is EAGVTQSPTHLIKTRGQQATLRCSPISGHTSVYWYQQALGLGLQFLLWYDEGEERNRGNFPPRFSGRQFPNYSSELNVNALELEDSALYLCAVPSRGSSSYEQYFGPGTRLTVT.

The V and J genes are TRBV12-3 or TRBV12-4 and TRBJ1-4; the TCRdb call, TRBD1, lacks DNA for checking. This CDR3 has 13 residues. CDR3 region: CASGDSRYEKLFF.

The gene calls are TRBV4-1 and TRBJ2-7; the D gene TCRdb calls, TRBD1, cannot be checked with no DNA. The CDR3 length is 14 residues. Germline V gene sequence: CDR1 MGHRA, CDR2 YSYEKL. The CDR3 reads CASSQDGGRREQYF.

The V and J genes are TRBV7-8 and TRBJ2-3; TCRdb picks TRBD2, but there is no DNA to check that call. This CDR3 spans 13 amino acids. The germline V gene encodes CDR1 SGHVS and CDR2 FQNEAQ. The CDR3 sequence is CASSLGVRESQYF.

V and J are TRBV20-1 and TRBJ2-3; TCRdb's D call of TRBD2 is untestable without DNA. CDR3 length equals 18 residues. Germline CDR1 and CDR2: DFQATT and SNEGSKA (reference sequence). CDR3 protein: CSARDSLLAGGSVDTQYF.

The chain is built from TRBV30 and TRBJ1-1. CDR3 length: 13 amino acids. Per germline, CDR1 GTSNPN and CDR2 SVGIG (reference sequence). This CDR3 is CAWSGEWGTEAFF.

This sequence joins TRBV7-2 and TRBJ1-6. The V gene's germline CDR1 is SGHTA and CDR2 FQGNSA. The CDR3 consists of 16 residues. CDR3 amino acids: CASSLAASSYNSPLHF.

V is TRBV12-3 or TRBV12-4 and J is TRBJ2-1; TCRdb selects TRBD1, and the lack of DNA leaves this call unchecked. This CDR3 is 16 amino acids long. The CDR3 sequence is CASSFPDGQGWNEQFF.